Below, 25 T cell receptor beta chains from the same sample are listed, as sequenced in a study of blood T cell repertoires in COVID-19. Sequencing used immunoSEQ multiplex PCR; TCRdb keeps in-frame clones, though not all of them. The sample includes 250,000 to 300,000 clones, roughly nine tenths of them seen just once. The sample comprised PBMCs or T cells enriched from blood (not recorded which). Source of these receptors: a human donor in a cohort exposed to, infected with or recovered from COVID-19 (not recorded which). The donor label of this sample is uncertain.

The V gene is TRBV5-6, the J gene TRBJ1-2; no firm D call. The CDR3 is 15 amino acids. Germline values: CDR1 SGHDT, CDR2 YYEEEE. The V end lost 0 bases, the J end lost 7 bases, and 16 bases lay between the germline ends. The CDR3 nucleotides are TGTGCCAGCAGCTTGGGTCGTAATCGCCCCGGTGGCTACACCTTC. This gives the protein CASSLGRNRPGGYTF.

The genes are TRBV15 and TRBJ2-5; 7 bases align to TRBD2. From germline, CDR1 is LNHNV and CDR2 YYDKDF (reference sequence). The CDR3 loop spans 12 amino acids. V trimming: 3 bases; J trimming: 5 bases; junction bases outside the gene matches: 0. CDR3: CATSRGGETQYF. CDR3 nucleotide sequence: TGTGCCACCAGCAGGGGGGGGGAGACCCAGTACTTC. The full variable domain, its missing parts supplied by reference TRBV15 and TRBJ2-5, is DAMVIQNPRYQVTQFGKPVTLSCSQTLNHNVMYWYQQKSSQAPKLLFHYYDKDFNNEADTPDNFQSRRPNTSFCFLDIRSPGLGDTAMYLCATSRGGETQYFGPGTRLLVL.

The chain recombines TRBV7-9 with TRBJ2-7; TRBD2 matches at 9 bases. This CDR3 spans 14 amino acids. Germline V lookup: CDR1 SEHNR, CDR2 FQNEAQ (reference sequence). The V and J ends lost 1 base and 7 bases, in that order; junction bases with no gene match: 5. CDR3 residues: CASSLGLAVWEQYF. The CDR3 DNA reads as TGTGCCAGCAGCTTAGGACTAGCGGTCTGGGAGCAGTACTTC.

This sequence joins TRBV2 and TRBJ1-6, with D tentatively TRBD1 (5 bases). Between the trimmed V and J ends, which lost 6 bases and 8 bases, there was a span of 14 bases. Per the germline V gene, CDR1 is SNHLY and CDR2 is FYNNEI. CDR3 length: 14 residues. The DNA of the CDR3 is TGTGCCAGCAGGCCCAGGGATTTTGATTCACCCCTCCACTTT. Its translation: CASRPRDFDSPLHF.

This sequence joins TRBV19 and TRBJ1-4; the D gene is possibly TRBD1 (5 bases). V gave up 1 base and J gave up 2 bases, with 11 bases separating them. Per germline, CDR1 LNHDA and CDR2 SQIVND (reference sequence). The CDR3 loop spans 16 amino acids. The CDR3 here is CASSIGGSSTNEKLFF. CDR3 DNA: TGTGCCAGTAGTATAGGGGGCAGCTCCACTAATGAAAAACTGTTTTTT.

The CDR3 region is CSVEHSRYGYTF. The CDR3 region has the DNA TGCAGCGTTGAACACAGCCGATATGGCTACACCTTC. This chain links TRBV29-1 with TRBJ1-2; no reliable D call. Looked up from germline, CDR1 is SQVTM and CDR2 is ANQGSEA. The CDR3 is 12 residues long. The V and J ends lost 2 bases and 5 bases respectively, with 9 bases between them.

J is TRBJ1-5 and V is TRBV6-1; 7 nucleotides agree with TRBD1. The V gene end was trimmed by 1 base and the J gene end by 2 bases; junction bases not matched to a gene: 2. In germline, CDR1 is MNHNS, CDR2 SASEGT. The CDR3 contains 15 residues. CDR3 in amino acids: CASSEGQGGNQPQHF. The CDR3, as DNA: TGTGCCAGCAGTGAAGGACAGGGAGGCAATCAGCCCCAGCATTTT.

The chain is built from TRBV3-1 (or the pseudogene TRBV3-2) and TRBJ1-2, with TRBD1 matching over 7 bases. The V gene's germline CDR1 is LGHDT and CDR2 YNNKEL (reference sequence). J was trimmed by 2 bases and V by 1 base; bases with no gene match: 4. This CDR3 is built from 15 residues. The DNA for the CDR3 is TGTGCCAGCAGCCAAGGGACAGGCAAGAACTATGGCTACACCTTC. It is translated as CASSQGTGKNYGYTF.

V usage is TRBV7-2 and J usage is TRBJ2-5; perhaps TRBD2 as D (5 bases). The CDR3 runs to 13 residues. Germline CDR1 SGHTA, CDR2 FQGNSA. V was clipped by 3 bases and J by 9 bases, with 14 bases between them. In nucleotides, the CDR3 is TGTGCCAGCAGCTTCTACCCGGACTGGCCCCAGTACTTC. Protein: CASSFYPDWPQYF.

The chain recombines TRBV30 with TRBJ2-7, with 8 nucleotides matching TRBD2. This CDR3 is built from 15 residues. In germline, CDR1 is GTSNPN, CDR2 SVGIG (reference sequence). V lost 0 bases to trimming and J lost 2 bases; unmatched junction nucleotides: 6. The CDR3 here is CAWSVGRGAAYEQYF. In DNA, the CDR3 is TGTGCCTGGAGTGTGGGGCGGGGGGCCGCCTACGAGCAGTACTTC.

The J gene is TRBJ1-5, the V gene TRBV27; D is unresolved. Trimming took 0 bases from V and 4 from J, leaving 10 bases between them. This CDR3 contains 15 residues. Germline V gives CDR1 MNHEY, CDR2 SMNVEV (reference sequence). The CDR3 sequence: CASSLSVLMNQPQHF. CDR3 nucleotides: TGTGCCAGCAGTTTATCCGTACTCATGAATCAGCCCCAGCATTTT.

V usage is TRBV27 and J usage is TRBJ2-1; D perhaps matches TRBD2 (6 bases). With 7 bases removed from V and 10 bases from J, the gap between germline ends came to 14 bases. Germline V gene data show CDR1 as MNHEY and CDR2 as SMNVEV (reference sequence). The CDR3 is 12 amino acids. The CDR3, as DNA: TGTGCCAGCACCGGGGGTCCATTAGAGCAGTTCTTC. Translating gives CASTGGPLEQFF.

In the case of this clone: Mismatch with germline at one junction end may stem from a read error. The gene calls are TRBV10-3 and TRBJ1-5; the D gene is possibly TRBD1 (6 bases). CDR1 is ENHRY, CDR2 SYGVKD, per germline. There are 13 residues in the CDR3. CDR3 in DNA: TGCGCCGGGCAGGGGAGCCTCAATCAGCCCCAGCATTTT. It is translated as CAGQGSLNQPQHF.

The gene calls are TRBV5-8 and TRBJ1-6; D ambiguous. The CDR3 loop spans 14 amino acids. Germline lookup yields CDR1 SGHTS and CDR2 YDEGEE. The ends were cut back, 3 bases at V and 5 bases at J, with 9 bases in the middle. The CDR3, as DNA: TGTGCCAGCAGCTCCGGGATTAATAATTCACCCCTCCACTTT. This encodes CASSSGINNSPLHF.

The chain couples TRBV7-2 to TRBJ2-3; TRBD1 is a possible D gene (7 bases). Germline loops: CDR1 SGHTA, CDR2 FQGNSA. The CDR3 length is 15 residues. Trimming removed 5 bases from V and 3 bases from J, with 15 bases in between. The CDR3 DNA sequence: TGTGCCAGCAGCGCAGGGGGGTTCGATACAGATACGCAGTATTTT. Protein product: CASSAGGFDTDTQYF.

V and J are TRBV3-1 (or the pseudogene TRBV3-2) and TRBJ2-5; D is uncertain. V gave up 0 bases and J gave up 2 bases, with 7 bases separating them. Germline loops: CDR1 LGHDT, CDR2 YNNKEL (reference sequence). CDR3 size: 14 residues. The CDR3 loop is CASSQDLVQETQYF. The CDR3, as DNA: TGTGCCAGCAGCCAAGATCTCGTTCAAGAGACCCAGTACTTC.

This chain links TRBV5-4 with TRBJ1-2; possibly TRBD1 for D (5 bases). V was cut by 0 bases and J by 6 bases, with 18 bases left in between. The CDR3 spans 16 residues. Germline V gene data show CDR1 as SGHNT and CDR2 as YYREEE (reference sequence). CDR3: CASSLEGRRFLNGYTF. CDR3 nucleotide sequence: TGTGCCAGCAGCTTGGAGGGGCGCCGATTTTTGAATGGCTACACCTTC.

This chain connects TRBV6-2 or TRBV6-3 to TRBJ2-3; 13 bases agree with TRBD2. The CDR3 has 20 amino acids. Germline V CDR1 and CDR2: MNHEY, SVGEGT. Trimming took 2 bases from V and 0 from J; bases not matched to a gene: 11. CDR3 coding DNA: TGTGCCAGCAGTTACCCTCATGGACTAGCGGGGGCTCGTAGCACAGATACGCAGTATTTT. Protein sequence: CASSYPHGLAGARSTDTQYF.

The gene calls are TRBV19 and TRBJ1-1; a possible D gene is TRBD1 (5 bases). The ends were cut back, 6 bases at V and 6 bases at J, with 17 bases in the middle. Germline CDR1 LNHDA, CDR2 SQIVND (reference sequence). The CDR3 covers 14 residues. This CDR3 is CASRFGRENAEAFF. CDR3 nucleotide sequence: TGTGCCAGTAGATTTGGCAGGGAAAATGCTGAAGCTTTCTTT.

V gene TRBV6-5 combines with J gene TRBJ1-1; 7 bases fit TRBD1. This CDR3 is built from 11 residues. CDR1 MNHEY and CDR2 SVGAGI come from the germline V gene. With V trimmed by 6 bases and J by 8 bases, 3 bases remained unmatched. The DNA for the CDR3 is TGTGCCAGCAGGTACAGGGGAGAAGCTTTCTTT. Translating it yields CASRYRGEAFF.

This clone was picked up one time. The chain links TRBV11-3 to TRBJ2-5; 8 bases are a match to TRBD1. V shed 5 bases, J shed 0 bases, and the junction held 2 bases outside the gene matches. The germline CDR1 and CDR2 sequences are SGHNT and YENEEA. The CDR3 spans 14 residues. The CDR3 bases are TGTGCCAGCAGCGCAGGGGGCAACCAAGAGACCCAGTACTTC. Amino acid sequence: CASSAGGNQETQYF.

The gene calls are TRBV7-8 and TRBJ2-5; 14 bases align to TRBD2. After removal of 4 bases from V and 2 bases from J, the junction contained 3 bases not matched to a gene. Germline V gene sequence: CDR1 SGHVS, CDR2 FQNEAQ. The CDR3 loop spans 16 amino acids. CDR3 amino acids: CASSSTSGGGQETQYF. The CDR3 DNA reads TGTGCCAGCAGCTCGACTAGCGGGGGGGGTCAAGAGACCCAGTACTTC.

The gene calls are TRBV5-1 and TRBJ2-7; D is unclear. The CDR3 covers 13 residues. The V gene's germline CDR1 is SGHRS and CDR2 YFSETQ. The ends were cut back, 4 bases at V and 3 bases at J, with 11 bases in the middle. CDR3: CASSPTGYYEQYF. Written as DNA, the CDR3 is TGCGCCAGCAGCCCCACCGGGTACTACGAGCAGTACTTC.

The genes are TRBV6-5 and TRBJ2-2, with D perhaps matching TRBD1 (5 bases). The germline CDR1 and CDR2 sequences are MNHEY and SVGAGI. The V end lost 3 bases, the J end lost 6 bases, and 14 bases lay between the germline ends. This CDR3 has 15 residues. The CDR3 sequence: CASSYWARQSGELFF. The CDR3, as DNA: TGTGCCAGCAGTTATTGGGCGAGACAGTCCGGGGAGCTGTTTTTT.

The V gene is TRBV7-8, the J gene TRBJ2-4; 8 nucleotides match TRBD1. The CDR3 has 18 residues. V shed 2 bases, J shed 0 bases, and the junction held 9 bases outside the gene matches. Germline V CDR1 and CDR2: SGHVS, FQNEAQ. As DNA, the CDR3 is TGTGCCAGCAGCTTATTTACAGGGACAGGAATAGCCAAAAACATTCAGTACTTC. Translating it yields CASSLFTGTGIAKNIQYF.